This TCR beta chain emerged from a study of T cells after yellow fever vaccination. TCRdb fed the 5' RACE reads into MiXCR, producing one record per CDR3 protein. The sample carries hundreds of thousands of distinct CDR3 sequences, over 3.5% recorded once. This clonotype was counted a few times. Its antigen is unknown. Study conclusions and caveats: Post-booster repertoires again held most primary-vaccination clones (roughly 95% CD4, 80% to 90% CD8). Clonotypes appearing in both CD4 and CD8 compartments existed, and their share was small.

Material: PBMCs, obtained 5 days after the yellow fever booster vaccination. This TCR was sampled from a man aged 18 to 35 who received the YFV17D yellow fever vaccine.

The CDR3: CAWSVSGGLAFF. The CDR3 DNA sequence: TGTGCCTGGAGTGTATCCGGGGGCTTGGCTTTCTTT. The gene calls are TRBV30 and TRBJ1-1; TRBD1 might be the D (6 bases). Germline V CDR1 and CDR2: GTSNPN, SVGIG (reference sequence). Trimming stripped 0 bases from V and 11 bases from J, with 13 bases between. The CDR3 is 12 amino acids.